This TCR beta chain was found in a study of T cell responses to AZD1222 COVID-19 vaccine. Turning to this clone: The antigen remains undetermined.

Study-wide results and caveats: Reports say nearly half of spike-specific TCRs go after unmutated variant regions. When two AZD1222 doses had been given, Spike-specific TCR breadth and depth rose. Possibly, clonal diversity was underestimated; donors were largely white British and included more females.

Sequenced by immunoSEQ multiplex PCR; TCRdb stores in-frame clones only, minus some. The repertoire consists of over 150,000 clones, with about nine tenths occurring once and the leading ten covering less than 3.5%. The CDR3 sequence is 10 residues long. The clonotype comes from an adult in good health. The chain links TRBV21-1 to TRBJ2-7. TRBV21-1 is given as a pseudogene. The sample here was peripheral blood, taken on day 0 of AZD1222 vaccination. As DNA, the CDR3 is TGTGCCAGAAAGATCCACGAGCAGTACTTC. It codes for CARKIHEQYF.